A selection of T cell receptor beta chains follows, all from one sample in a study of Graves' ophthalmopathy and Graves' hyperthyroidism. TCRdb independently ran MiXCR on the multiplex PCR reads; one entry per CDR3 protein. Of 230,000 or so distinct CDR3 sequences detected, roughly 50% appear once; the ten largest clones hold around half. The sequenced material came from peripheral blood. The receptor source for this set is an adult man with Graves' ophthalmopathy. Both conserved end residues are trimmed from each CDR3. The size field is filled for only some rows; it gives once, few, many or a size class.

j_call v_call clone_size cdr3_length cdr3_aa
TRBJ1-5 TRBV29-1 many 10 SVVTENQPQH
TRBJ1-1 TRBV29-1 many 11 SVEVGLNTEAF
TRBJ1-2 TRBV19 NA 14 ASSIERQGASYGYT
TRBJ1-1 TRBV6-5 few 11 ASSEKTSLGAF
TRBJ1-4 TRBV5-1 once 13 ASSGSGAVDEKLF
TRBJ2-5 TRBV24-1 few 12 ATSDVGAQETQY
TRBJ1-2 TRBV9 few 11 ASSVGGGYGYT
TRBJ1-1 TRBV29-1 NA 10 SPGQLNTEAF
TRBJ1-5 TRBV2 NA 11 ASSQGLSQPQH
TRBJ2-7 TRBV2 NA 12 ARSLTSGTYEQY
TRBJ1-4 TRBV2 few 13 ASSPVATANEKLF
TRBJ1-4 TRBV12-3/TRBV12-4 few 10 ASSDRREKLF
TRBJ2-5 TRBV2 NA 12 ASSDQASGETQY
TRBJ1-2 TRBV7-8 NA 14 ASSLVSGEANYGYT
TRBJ1-4 TRBV15 few 12 ATSFGQENEKLF
NA TRBV10-3 few 9 ATSTGTTQY
TRBJ1-4 TRBV7-9 few 13 ASSPRDGHNEKLF
TRBJ2-7 TRBV7-3 NA 12 ASAGQGGSYEQY
TRBJ1-1 TRBV9 NA 13 ASSGTGGRYTEAF
TRBJ2-7 TRBV7-2 NA 13 ASSKGWDRAYEQY
TRBJ2-2 TRBV9 NA 13 ASSADSANTGELF
TRBJ1-2 TRBV2 few 11 ASSFTGNYGYT
TRBJ1-4 TRBV15 NA 14 ATSRETAGYNEKLF
TRBJ1-5 TRBV7-8 few 13 ASSVRDSLNQPQH
TRBJ1-6 TRBV7-9 NA 13 ASSRGTAKNSPLH
TRBJ2-2 TRBV25-1 NA 11 ASSPPSYGELF
TRBJ1-2 TRBV12-3/TRBV12-4 NA 13 ASSGQGKIGDGYT
TRBJ1-1 TRBV7-2 NA 12 ASSLARTNTEAF
TRBJ1-2 TRBV20-1 NA 12 SGSQTGANYGYT
TRBJ1-4 TRBV7-2 few 12 ASSLRGGGEKLF
TRBJ1-2 TRBV6-1 NA 11 ASSFDRGHGYT
TRBJ1-6 TRBV7-2 NA 14 ASSLMVFRANSPLH
TRBJ2-5 TRBV4-2 once 15 ASSQEALAGTRETQY
TRBJ2-5 TRBV4-2 NA 11 ASSQAREGTQY
NA TRBV10-2 once 12 ASSPSGQRGEQF
TRBJ2-7 TRBV2 many 11 ASSPQGAYEQY
TRBJ2-7 TRBV24-1 NA 13 AASDFGGGHNEQY
TRBJ1-5 TRBV5-6 NA 13 ASSLNRGYNQPQH
TRBJ2-7 TRBV20-1 NA 12 SASSNRASYEQY
TRBJ1-6 TRBV7-2 many 11 ASSTDRDSPLH
TRBJ1-4 TRBV7-9 NA 12 ASSPGQGLKKLF
TRBJ2-2 TRBV7-2 NA 10 ASSLTRGELF
TRBJ1-2 TRBV19 once 10 ASSKDRYGYT
TRBJ2-1 TRBV4-1 NA 13 ASSQETGPYNEQF
TRBJ2-2 TRBV6-7 NA 13 ASSRGGANTGELF
TRBJ1-4 TRBV5-6 NA 17 ASSLAPLRQSATNEKLF
TRBJ1-2 TRBV6-1 few 12 ASSETRTGDGYT
TRBJ2-5 TRBV20-1 NA 11 SARSGAGETQY
TRBJ1-1 TRBV7-9 few 13 ASSLAGSRNTEAF
TRBJ2-7 TRBV7-9 many 12 ASSQGTGPYEQY
TRBJ2-7 TRBV20-1 NA 12 SASIGTGHYEQY